These 10 T cell receptor beta chains were all obtained from the same sample, sequenced in a study of shared clonotypes between healthy human individuals. Sequenced by immunoSEQ multiplex PCR; TCRdb stores in-frame clones only, minus some. Of some 2.4 million clones in the sample, roughly 93% were seen once. The source material was naive CD4+ T cells from PBMCs. Subset defined: CD45RA+ positively selected. The receptors were sampled from a man between 18 and 29 years old in good health. Some clones in this sample may be carry-over from other donors' samples.

The V gene is TRBV5-4, the J gene TRBJ1-2; D possibly corresponds to TRBD1 (6 bases). Germline-derived CDR1 and CDR2 are SGHNT and YYREEE (reference sequence). Between the trimmed V and J ends, which lost 1 base and 2 bases, there was a span of 12 bases. The CDR3 spans 15 residues. The CDR3, as DNA: TGTGCCAGCAGCTTGAGGACAGCCCGGAACTATGGCTACACCTTC. Translating gives CASSLRTARNYGYTF.

This clone has only a few counts. The V and J genes are TRBV19 and TRBJ2-1; 8 bases align to TRBD1. The CDR3 length is 15 residues. V was clipped by 4 bases and J by 8 bases; unmatched bases: 10. Germline CDR1 is LNHDA and CDR2 is SQIVND (reference sequence). The CDR3: CASSNRDRPGDEQFF. The CDR3, as DNA: TGTGCCAGTAGTAACCGGGACAGGCCAGGGGATGAGCAGTTCTTC.

CDR3 DNA sequence: TGTGCCAGCAGTTCGGGACTAGCGGGAAGGTATGAGCAGTTCTTC. This gives the protein CASSSGLAGRYEQFF. J is TRBJ2-1 and V is TRBV27; 13 bases are a match to TRBD2. The CDR3 contains 15 residues. Germline values: CDR1 MNHEY, CDR2 SMNVEV (reference sequence). After removal of 4 bases from V and 8 bases from J, the junction contained 5 bases not matched to a gene.

Comment on this clone: Other DNA sequences in the sample encode the same CDR3. V is TRBV5-1 and J is TRBJ2-1; possible D gene TRBD2, 5 bases. Trimming removed 4 bases from V and 6 bases from J, with 14 bases in between. The CDR3 totals 14 residues. Germline values: CDR1 SGHRS, CDR2 YFSETQ. The CDR3 reads CASSPGSSGNEQFF. CDR3 nucleotide sequence: TGCGCCAGCAGCCCGGGATCTTCGGGCAATGAGCAGTTCTTC. Full variable domain (missing parts from reference TRBV5-1 and TRBJ2-1): KAGVTQTPRYLIKTRGQQVTLSCSPISGHRSVSWYQQTPGQGLQFLFEYFSETQRNKGNFPGRFSGRQFSNSRSEMNVSTLELGDSALYLCASSPGSSGNEQFFGPGTRLTVL.

This chain uses TRBV5-4 with TRBJ1-2; TRBD1 aligns across 11 bases. Trimming took 4 bases from V and 4 from J; bases not matched to a gene: 6. The CDR3 is made up of 15 amino acids. Germline values: CDR1 SGHNT, CDR2 YYREEE (reference sequence). The DNA for the CDR3 is TGTGCCAGCAGCCCGGACAGGGGGCGAGTCTATGGCTACACCTTC. It codes for CASSPDRGRVYGYTF.

The chain carries TRBV21-1 and TRBJ1-1; the table's D gene call, TRBD1, was not cross checked with the DNA. TRBV21-1 counts as a pseudogene. The CDR3 consists of 12 residues. The CDR3: CASTATGAGAFF. In nucleotides, the CDR3 is TGTGCCAGCACCGCCACAGGGGCTGGAGCTTTCTTT.

This clone showed up just once. The V call is TRBV10-3, the J call TRBJ2-1, with TRBD1 identical over 12 bases. The CDR3 sequence is 20 residues long. Per germline, CDR1 ENHRY and CDR2 SYGVKD. J was trimmed by 8 bases and V by 0 bases; bases with no gene match: 17. The CDR3 sequence is CAISESVGQGAIARPDEQFF. DNA for the CDR3: TGTGCCATCAGTGAGTCTGTGGGACAGGGGGCTATAGCTCGGCCCGATGAGCAGTTCTTC.

The chain couples TRBV2 to TRBJ2-1; the D is unclear. Germline assignment: CDR1 SNHLY and CDR2 FYNNEI. The CDR3 covers 14 residues. V lost 3 bases to trimming and J lost 6 bases, with 12 bases between them. CDR3 coding DNA: TGTGCCAGCAGTGAGTCCGGATGGAGCAATGAGCAGTTCTTC. Encoded protein: CASSESGWSNEQFF.

This clone occurred once. The chain carries TRBV2 and TRBJ2-3, with TRBD2 identical over 12 bases. The CDR3 extends over 14 amino acids. Per the germline V gene, CDR1 is SNHLY and CDR2 is FYNNEI. The junction had 1 base not matched to a gene; V was cut back by 4 bases and J by 5 bases. The CDR3 here is CASSATSGRDTQYF. CDR3 sequence (DNA): TGTGCCAGCAGTGCGACTAGCGGGAGAGATACGCAGTATTTT.

The CDR3 here is CSVKAGLGQPQHF. The CDR3 coding sequence is TGCAGCGTTAAGGCGGGGCTAGGTCAGCCCCAGCATTTT. V and J are TRBV29-1 and TRBJ1-5; TRBD1 is a possible D gene (5 bases). V was pared by 5 bases and J by 6 bases, with 14 bases between. The CDR3 is made up of 13 amino acids. CDR1 is SQVTM, CDR2 ANQGSEA, per germline.